This T cell receptor beta chain was obtained from a study of tumor-infiltrating lymphocytes in oesophageal squamous cell carcinoma. Each CDR3 protein is one row after TCRdb ran MiXCR on the PCR reads. The table shows roughly 20,000 distinct CDR3 sequences, with around 41% occurring only once. The germline V gene has CDR1 SGHTA and CDR2 FQGTGA. This CDR3 has 8 amino acids. Trimming left V 5 bases short and J 18 bases short, with 5 bases between. This clonotype originated in a male donor with esophageal squamous cell carcinoma. The source material was normal esophageal tissue next to the tumor. The chain uses TRBV7-3 and TRBJ2-6; no reliable D call. This chain's CDR3 is CASSPRTF. CDR3 coding DNA: TGTGCCAGCAGCCCGCGGACTTTC.